Shown below are 16 T cell receptor beta chains from a single sample sequenced in a study of cytomegalovirus exposure and HLA in healthy donors. PCR primers comprised 60 Vbeta and 13 Jbeta primers. Measured with immunoSEQ multiplex PCR; TCRdb has only the in-frame clones, and not every one. Its table records over 110,000 clones. Sequenced material: PBMCs. Receptors were obtained from a male donor in good health and CMV-seronegative.

This chain links TRBV19 with TRBJ1-1, with 7 bases that match TRBD1. The CDR3 loop spans 15 amino acids. Germline V gives CDR1 LNHDA, CDR2 SQIVND (reference sequence). V dropped 5 bases and J dropped 1; count of bases not matched to a gene: 7. The CDR3 sequence: CASSPPGTANTEAFF. In DNA form, the CDR3 reads TGTGCCAGTAGTCCTCCCGGGACAGCGAACACTGAAGCTTTCTTT. The complete variable domain, with remaining parts taken from reference TRBV19 and TRBJ1-1, reads DGGITQSPKYLFRKEGQNVTLSCEQNLNHDAMYWYRQDPGQGLRLIYYSQIVNDFQKGDIAEGYSVSREKKESFPLTVTSAQKNPTAFYLCASSPPGTANTEAFFGQGTRLTVV.

V usage is TRBV29-1 and J usage is TRBJ2-5; D gene uncertain. The V end was cut by 0 bases, the J end by 5 bases, with 13 bases between. The germline V gene has CDR1 SQVTM and CDR2 ANQGSEA. The CDR3 loop spans 14 amino acids. Here the CDR3 reads CSVEDYSQRETQYF. DNA for the CDR3: TGCAGCGTTGAAGATTATAGCCAAAGGGAGACCCAGTACTTC.

The chain uses TRBV19 and TRBJ1-3; no clear D gene. Trimming left V 5 bases short and J 4 bases short, with 3 bases between. This CDR3 has 11 residues. Germline lookup yields CDR1 LNHDA and CDR2 SQIVND (reference sequence). In DNA, the CDR3 is TGTGCCAGTAGTGCGGGAAACACCATATATTTT. It specifies CASSAGNTIYF. The full variable domain, with the rest looked up from reference TRBV19 and TRBJ1-3, is DGGITQSPKYLFRKEGQNVTLSCEQNLNHDAMYWYRQDPGQGLRLIYYSQIVNDFQKGDIAEGYSVSREKKESFPLTVTSAQKNPTAFYLCASSAGNTIYFGEGSWLTVV.

Of note for this clone: Different DNA sequences within this sample yield the same CDR3. The gene calls are TRBV7-9 and TRBJ1-1; 9 bases match TRBD1. The CDR3 runs 14 residues. Germline V gives CDR1 SEHNR, CDR2 FQNEAQ (reference sequence). The J segment lost 7 bases and the V segment lost 3 bases, leaving 6 bases of the junction unmatched. The CDR3 DNA reads as TGTGCCAGCAGCTTCTCCGGGACAGGGAATGAAGCTTTCTTT. Its protein product is CASSFSGTGNEAFF. Full variable domain (remainder filled in from reference TRBV7-9 and TRBJ1-1): DTGVSQNPRHKITKRGQNVTFRCDPISEHNRLYWYRQTLGQGPEFLTYFQNEAQLEKSRLLSDRFSAERPKGSFSTLEIQRTEQGDSAMYLCASSFSGTGNEAFFGQGTRLTVV.

The chain combines TRBV5-1 with TRBJ2-3; D perhaps matches TRBD2 (5 bases). Germline values: CDR1 SGHRS, CDR2 YFSETQ. Trimming shortened V by 7 bases and J by 2 bases, and 14 bases separated the two germline ends. CDR3 length: 14 residues. In DNA, the CDR3 is TGCGCCAGCGGGCTAGCCATGCCCACAGATACGCAGTATTTT. Its protein product is CASGLAMPTDTQYF.

The J gene is TRBJ2-7, the V gene TRBV5-6; 7 bases line up with TRBD2. The V gene end was trimmed by 0 bases and the J gene end by 3 bases; junction bases not matched to a gene: 3. The CDR3 runs 14 residues. In germline, CDR1 is SGHDT, CDR2 YYEEEE. This CDR3 reads CASSLGLANYEQYF. DNA for the CDR3: TGTGCCAGCAGCTTGGGACTAGCAAACTACGAGCAGTACTTC.

The chain is built from TRBV5-1 and TRBJ1-2; 10 bases line up with TRBD1. V trimming: 2 bases; J trimming: 12 bases; junction bases outside the gene matches: 10. The CDR3 is made up of 14 amino acids. The germline gives CDR1 SGHRS, CDR2 YFSETQ. The CDR3 sequence is CASSLGDRGSSDTF. As DNA, the CDR3 is TGCGCCAGCAGCTTAGGGGACAGGGGTTCAAGTGACACCTTC.

The rearrangement links TRBV7-2 to TRBJ2-2, with unresolved D. The CDR3 length is 15 residues. Germline V gives CDR1 SGHTA, CDR2 FQGNSA. The V end lost 6 bases, the J end lost 0 bases, and 11 bases lay between the germline ends. The CDR3 DNA sequence: TGTGCCAGCAGTGGCGGAAGGTCGAACACCGGGGAGCTGTTTTTT. Translated, it gives CASSGGRSNTGELFF. The full variable domain, rest sourced from reference TRBV7-2 and TRBJ2-2, is GAGVSQSPSNKVTEKGKDVELRCDPISGHTALYWYRQSLGQGLEFLIYFQGNSAPDKSGLPSDRFSAERTGGSVSTLTIQRTQQEDSAVYLCASSGGRSNTGELFFGEGSRLTVL.

This chain joins TRBV6-6 and TRBJ1-2; 10 bases map to TRBD1. CDR3 length: 13 residues. Germline-derived CDR1 and CDR2 are MNHNY and SVGAGI (reference sequence). J was trimmed by 6 bases and V by 6 bases; bases with no gene match: 4. The CDR3 bases are TGTGCCAGCAGCCTAGACAGGGGGCATGGCTACACCTTC. This sequence encodes CASSLDRGHGYTF.

V is TRBV5-1 and J is TRBJ2-2; 7 positions match TRBD1. J lost 0 bases, V lost 6 bases, and 2 bases had no gene match. Germline V gives CDR1 SGHRS, CDR2 YFSETQ. The CDR3 totals 14 residues. CDR3 in amino acids: CASIQGSNTGELFF. The CDR3 nucleotides are TGCGCCAGCATACAGGGGTCGAACACCGGGGAGCTGTTTTTT.

The chain has TRBV7-9 and TRBJ2-5; 10 bases are shared with TRBD2. The CDR3 spans 16 residues. The junction had 7 bases not matched to a gene; V was cut back by 6 bases and J by 0 bases. The germline V gene has CDR1 SEHNR and CDR2 FQNEAQ (reference sequence). The CDR3 sequence: CASRAVAGGYQETQYF. The CDR3 coding sequence is TGTGCCAGCAGGGCGGTAGCGGGGGGATACCAAGAGACCCAGTACTTC.

The V and J genes are TRBV11-1 and TRBJ1-1; TRBD1 agrees at 7 bases. The length of the CDR3 is 15 residues. J was trimmed by 3 bases and V by 2 bases; bases with no gene match: 6. The V gene's germline CDR1 is SGHAT and CDR2 FQDESV (reference sequence). CDR3 coding DNA: TGTGCCAGCAGCTTATCTAGCAGGGGGGACACTGAAGCTTTCTTT. Protein sequence: CASSLSSRGDTEAFF.

The chain employs TRBV5-1 and TRBJ2-7, with 8 bases lining up with TRBD1. Germline CDR1 SGHRS, CDR2 YFSETQ. The CDR3 is 16 amino acids. With V trimmed by 4 bases and J by 3 bases, 12 bases remained unmatched. The CDR3 reads CASSVGTGPQYYEQYF. CDR3 DNA sequence: TGCGCCAGCAGCGTAGGGACAGGCCCACAATACTACGAGCAGTACTTC.

The chain employs TRBV7-2 and TRBJ2-1; 10 positions agree with TRBD2. The V gene end was trimmed by 3 bases and the J gene end by 9 bases; junction bases not matched to a gene: 8. CDR1 and CDR2 (germline): SGHTA, FQGNSA. The CDR3 runs 15 residues. In DNA, the CDR3 is TGTGCCAGCAGCTTCCTAGCGGGAGTTCGGTCTGAGCAGTTCTTC. Protein: CASSFLAGVRSEQFF.

The chain employs TRBV29-1 and TRBJ1-2; 7 nucleotides line up with TRBD1. The CDR3 loop spans 11 amino acids. Germline loops: CDR1 SQVTM, CDR2 ANQGSEA. The junction had 6 bases not matched to a gene; V was cut back by 7 bases and J by 7 bases. CDR3 protein: CSGGTAGGYTF. The CDR3 nucleotides are TGCAGCGGCGGGACAGCTGGTGGCTACACCTTC.

The chain uses TRBV30 and TRBJ2-5, with a tentative D call TRBD2 (5 bases). CDR1 and CDR2 from the germline V gene are GTSNPN and SVGIG (reference sequence). The CDR3 loop spans 14 amino acids. The V and J ends lost 7 bases and 5 bases respectively, with 20 bases between them. CDR3: CASFNGLSSETQYF. The CDR3 nucleotides are TGTGCCTCGTTTAACGGACTTTCTTCGGAGACCCAGTACTTC. Full variable domain (missing parts from reference TRBV30 and TRBJ2-5): SQTIHQWPATLVQPVGSPLSLECTVEGTSNPNLYWYRQAAGRGLQLLFYSVGIGQISSEVPQNLSASRPQDRQFILSSKKLLLSDSGFYLCASFNGLSSETQYFGPGTRLLVL.